The T cell receptor beta chain under discussion was sequenced for a study of spatial heterogeneity in lung cancer. TCR cDNA molecules each carried a unique molecular identifier. Each CDR3 protein is one row after TCRdb ran MiXCR on the 5' RACE reads. The data contain 8,700 or so distinct CDR3 sequences, about 13% of them singletons. Study outcomes and limitations: Regional and ubiquitous nonsynonymous mutations were tracked by counts of regional and ubiquitous expanded TCRs, respectively. Counts of expanded alpha and beta TCRs within tumors tracked the tumor nonsynonymous mutation count.

This clonotype has at least ten counts. Its cognate antigen is unknown. Noted time point: sample taken at primary tumor resection. The donors, about 74 patients with untreated early-stage non-small cell lung cancer, provided the samples. No cells were sorted before sequencing. The whole RNA sequenced was extracted from tumor, nontumor lung or frozen PBMC. The sequence was collected from a male donor with early-stage non-small cell lung cancer. The sequenced sample was lung tumor tissue, obtained at surgery.

In DNA form, the CDR3 reads TGTGCCAGCAGTCTAACCAGGGGACGTTCATCCTACGAGCAGTACTTC. Protein: CASSLTRGRSSYEQYF. This sequence joins TRBV6-2 or TRBV6-3 and TRBJ2-7; D possibly corresponds to TRBD1 (6 bases). Germline assignment: CDR1 MNHEY and CDR2 SVGEGT. This CDR3 is built from 16 residues. V lost 5 bases to trimming and J lost 1 base, with 18 bases between them.